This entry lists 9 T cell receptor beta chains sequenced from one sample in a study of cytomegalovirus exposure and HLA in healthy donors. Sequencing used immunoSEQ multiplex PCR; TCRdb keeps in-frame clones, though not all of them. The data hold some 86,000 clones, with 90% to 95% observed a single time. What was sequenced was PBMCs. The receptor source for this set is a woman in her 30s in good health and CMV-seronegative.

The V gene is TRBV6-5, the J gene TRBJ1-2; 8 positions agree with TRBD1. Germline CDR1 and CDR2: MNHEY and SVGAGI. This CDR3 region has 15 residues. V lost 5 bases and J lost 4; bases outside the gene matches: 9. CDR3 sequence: CASSGRTGRGYGYTF. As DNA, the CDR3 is TGTGCCAGCAGTGGACGGACAGGGCGCGGCTATGGCTACACCTTC.

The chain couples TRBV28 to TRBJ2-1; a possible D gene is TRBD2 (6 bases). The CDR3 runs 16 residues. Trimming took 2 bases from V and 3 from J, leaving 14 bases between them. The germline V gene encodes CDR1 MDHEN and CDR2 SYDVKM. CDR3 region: CASSLGGRGSYNEQFF. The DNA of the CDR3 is TGTGCCAGCAGTTTAGGGGGTCGGGGGAGCTACAATGAGCAGTTCTTC.

The CDR3 DNA reads TGCGCCAGCAGGGAACAGGGGGTTGAGGATACGCAGTATTTT. Its protein is CASREQGVEDTQYF. The V and J genes are TRBV5-1 and TRBJ2-3; 8 bases agree with TRBD1. Germline V lookup: CDR1 SGHRS, CDR2 YFSETQ. The CDR3 loop spans 14 amino acids. The J segment lost 6 bases and the V segment lost 5 bases, leaving 8 bases of the junction unmatched.

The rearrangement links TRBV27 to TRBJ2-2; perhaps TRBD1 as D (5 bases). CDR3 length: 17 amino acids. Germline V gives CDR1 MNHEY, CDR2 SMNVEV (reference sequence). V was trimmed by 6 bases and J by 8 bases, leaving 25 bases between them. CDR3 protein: CASRVTLRVGPWGELFF. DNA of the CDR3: TGTGCCAGCAGGGTAACGCTCAGGGTGGGCCCCTGGGGGGAGCTGTTTTTT.

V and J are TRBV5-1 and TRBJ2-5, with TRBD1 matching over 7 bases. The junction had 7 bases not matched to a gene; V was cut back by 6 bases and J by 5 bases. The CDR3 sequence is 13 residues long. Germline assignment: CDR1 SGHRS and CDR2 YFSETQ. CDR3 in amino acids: CASTLTGEETQYF. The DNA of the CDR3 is TGCGCCAGCACCCTCACAGGGGAGGAGACCCAGTACTTC.

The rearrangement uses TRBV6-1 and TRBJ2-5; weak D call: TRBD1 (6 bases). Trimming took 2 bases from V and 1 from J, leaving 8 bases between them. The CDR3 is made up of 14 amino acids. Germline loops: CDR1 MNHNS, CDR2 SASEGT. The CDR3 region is CASSENRVQETQYF. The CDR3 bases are TGTGCCAGCAGTGAAAACAGGGTCCAAGAGACCCAGTACTTC.

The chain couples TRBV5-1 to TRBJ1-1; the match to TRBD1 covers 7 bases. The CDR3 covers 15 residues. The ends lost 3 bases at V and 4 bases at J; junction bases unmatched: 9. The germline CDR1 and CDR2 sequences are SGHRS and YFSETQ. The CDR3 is CASSSMISGGTEAFF. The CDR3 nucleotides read TGCGCCAGCAGCTCCATGATATCAGGGGGCACTGAAGCTTTCTTT.

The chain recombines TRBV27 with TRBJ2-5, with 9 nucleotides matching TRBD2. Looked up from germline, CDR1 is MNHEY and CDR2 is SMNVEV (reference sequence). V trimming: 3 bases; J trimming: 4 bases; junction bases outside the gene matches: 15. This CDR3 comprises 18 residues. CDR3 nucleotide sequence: TGTGCCAGCAGTTTTATTTCCGGTGGAGCGGGAGGCCGAGAGACCCAGTACTTC. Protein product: CASSFISGGAGGRETQYF.

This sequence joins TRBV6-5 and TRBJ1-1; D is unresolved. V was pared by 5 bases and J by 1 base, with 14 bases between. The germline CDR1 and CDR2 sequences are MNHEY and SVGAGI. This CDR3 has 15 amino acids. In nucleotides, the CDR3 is TGTGCCAGCAGTACAAGCGGGGAACCGAACACTGAAGCTTTCTTT. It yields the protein CASSTSGEPNTEAFF.